The clone carrying this TCR beta chain was detected many times. Its target is not known. The sample originates from a study of identical twins. Per the germline V gene, CDR1 is DFQATT and CDR2 is SNEGSKA (reference sequence). After removal of 3 bases from V and 5 bases from J, the junction contained 4 bases not matched to a gene. The CDR3 has 13 amino acids. A universal primer site was created by template switching, with the cDNA bearing unique molecular identifiers. MiXCR, run by TCRdb on the 5' RACE reads, gives a single entry per CDR3 protein. This sample has 350,000 to 450,000 distinct CDR3 sequences, with around 18% found just once. Regarding the study as a whole: For zero-insertion analyses, partial confounding could come from invariant MAIT and iNKT cells. Compared with unrelated sharing, twin-shared out-of-frame alpha sequences had more low-probability sequences. Insertions were reduced in abundant cord blood beta clonotypes but not in memory repertoires.

The chain uses TRBV20-1 and TRBJ2-3; 8 positions match TRBD2. This sequence was found in a man aged 50-60 years in good health. Sequencing was done on a sample of naive T cells sorted from blood. CDR3 DNA: TGCAGTGCTAGCGGGAGGGGCGGAGATACGCAGTATTTT. Protein sequence: CSASGRGGDTQYF.